A single sample is the source of the 30 T cell receptor beta chains below, sequenced in a study of T cells in Graves' hyperthyroidism and ophthalmopathy. Amplified TCR beta CDR3 regions came from RNA transcripts. HTBI primers drove first-round RT-PCR of the TCR CDR3. From the multiplex PCR reads, TCRdb called clonotypes with MiXCR, one entry per CDR3 protein. The table has 660,000 or so distinct CDR3 sequences, about a fifth seen once. The sequencing input was blood. These TCRs come from a man under 40 with Graves' ophthalmopathy.

The chain is built from TRBV6-1 and TRBJ2-6; D ambiguous. The CDR3 runs 16 residues. Germline CDR1 reads MNHNS; CDR2 reads SASEGT. The germline V and J ends were trimmed by 7 bases and 0 bases, with 13 bases remaining between them. CDR3 sequence (DNA): TGTGCCAGCAACCCCGGCACTTTCTCTGGGGCCAACGTCCTGACTTTC. Translation gives CASNPGTFSGANVLTF.

The CDR3, as DNA: TGTGCTACCACTCGGGACGGGTTTATAAATGAGCAGTTCTTC. Translation gives CATTRDGFINEQFF. The V gene is TRBV12-3 or TRBV12-4, the J gene TRBJ2-1, with D perhaps TRBD1 or TRBD2 (5 bases each). The CDR3 spans 14 residues.

Only a few counts were recorded for this clonotype. The CDR3 DNA reads TGTGCCATCAGTGAGAGGGGGACCGAGCAGTACTTC. It specifies CAISERGTEQYF. The genes are TRBV10-3 and TRBJ2-7; D perhaps matches TRBD1 (6 bases). Trimming shortened V by 2 bases and J by 6 bases, and 8 bases separated the two germline ends. The CDR3 loop spans 12 amino acids. Germline V gives CDR1 ENHRY, CDR2 SYGVKD.

V and J are TRBV3-2 and TRBJ2-2. TRBV3-2 is deemed a pseudogene. The CDR3 loop spans 15 amino acids. CDR3 DNA sequence: TGTGCCAGCAGCCAAGATTATGTTGGCACCGGGGAGCTGTTTTTT. Protein product: CASSQDYVGTGELFF.

This clonotype was counted at least ten times. The chain joins TRBV15 to TRBJ2-3; D not resolved. The germline V gene has CDR1 LNHNV and CDR2 YYDKDF (reference sequence). Trimming removed 4 bases at V and 6 bases at J, with 11 bases between. This CDR3 is 13 amino acids long. CDR3 amino acids: CATSTVPSDTQYF. The CDR3 nucleotides read TGTGCCACCAGCACGGTCCCGTCCGATACGCAGTATTTT.

A few counts support this clonotype. The genes are TRBV5-1 and TRBJ2-2, with D tentatively TRBD1 (6 bases). The CDR3 contains 15 residues. V dropped 4 bases and J dropped 1 base, with 11 bases sitting between them. CDR1 is SGHRS and CDR2 is YFSETQ in the germline V gene. CDR3 protein: CASSPEGGNTGELFF. CDR3 sequence (DNA): TGCGCCAGCAGCCCCGAAGGGGGGAACACCGGGGAGCTGTTTTTT.

A few counts support this clonotype. V and J are TRBV30 and TRBJ1-6; 7 nucleotides line up with TRBD1. V was clipped by 2 bases and J by 10 bases; unmatched bases: 17. The germline V gene encodes CDR1 GTSNPN and CDR2 SVGIG (reference sequence). This CDR3 has 17 amino acids. Here the CDR3 DNA reads TGTGCCTGGAGTCCACCCGACAGGGCCATTAGACGCTCACCCCTCCACTTT. This sequence encodes CAWSPPDRAIRRSPLHF.

The V call is TRBV14, the J call TRBJ2-3; TRBD2 matches 7 bases. Germline V gene lookup returns CDR1 SGHDN and CDR2 FVKESK. The V segment lost 0 bases and the J segment 0 bases; nucleotides outside the gene matches: 6. The CDR3 contains 17 residues. The CDR3 sequence: CASSQEGLAVSTDTQYF. CDR3 nucleotides: TGTGCCAGCAGCCAAGAGGGCCTAGCGGTGAGCACAGATACGCAGTATTTT. The whole variable domain, remainder taken from reference TRBV14 and TRBJ2-3, is EAGVTQFPSHSVIEKGQTVTLRCDPISGHDNLYWYRRVMGKEIKFLLHFVKESKQDESGMPNNRFLAERTGGTYSTLKVQPAELEDSGVYFCASSQEGLAVSTDTQYFGPGTRLTVL.

The gene calls are TRBV4-1 and TRBJ1-2; TRBD1 matches at 7 bases. CDR1 MGHRA and CDR2 YSYEKL come from the germline V gene. CDR3 length: 14 residues. The V segment lost 2 bases and the J segment 8 bases; nucleotides outside the gene matches: 8. Here the CDR3 DNA reads TGCGCCAGCAGCCAACGAGGACAGGCGCGGGGCTACACCTTC. It is translated as CASSQRGQARGYTF.

This clonotype was counted a few times. V is TRBV6-1 and J is TRBJ2-1; D perhaps matches TRBD2 (5 bases). Trimming shortened V by 6 bases and J by 5 bases, and 17 bases separated the two germline ends. Germline CDR1 MNHNS, CDR2 SASEGT. This CDR3 contains 15 residues. The CDR3 DNA sequence: TGTGCCAGCAGCCCGAAGGGCGGGCTAAACAATGAGCAGTTCTTC. This sequence encodes CASSPKGGLNNEQFF.

This chain links TRBV7-3 with TRBJ2-1; 12 nucleotides line up with TRBD2. The CDR3 is 17 amino acids. V was clipped by 5 bases and J by 5 bases; unmatched bases: 10. The germline CDR1 and CDR2 sequences are SGHTA and FQGTGA. The CDR3: CASSRGASGRAHNEQFF. The CDR3 DNA reads as TGTGCCAGCAGCCGAGGGGCTAGCGGGAGGGCCCACAATGAGCAGTTCTTC.

V usage is TRBV11-1 and J usage is TRBJ1-6; no clear D gene. CDR1 SGHAT and CDR2 FQDESV come from the germline V gene (reference sequence). Deletions cut 5 bases from V and 3 bases from J, with 8 bases between. This CDR3 is built from 14 residues. CDR3 nucleotide sequence: TGTGCCAGCAGCCCGGGATACTATAATTCACCCCTCCACTTT. This sequence encodes CASSPGYYNSPLHF. The variable domain in full, with the rest retrieved from reference TRBV11-1 and TRBJ1-6, is EAEVAQSPRYKITEKSQAVAFWCDPISGHATLYWYRQILGQGPELLVQFQDESVVDDSQLPKDRFSAERLKGVDSTLKIQPAELGDSAMYLCASSPGYYNSPLHFGNGTRLTVT.

This clonotype was seen only a few times. The V and J genes are TRBV7-9 and TRBJ1-2; TRBD1 is a possible D gene (5 bases). Germline assignment: CDR1 SEHNR and CDR2 FQNEAQ (reference sequence). This CDR3 is built from 14 residues. V was pared by 5 bases and J by 0 bases, with 10 bases between. DNA for the CDR3: TGTGCCAGCAGCGAAGGGACGGCTAACTATGGCTACACCTTC. Its protein product is CASSEGTANYGYTF.

This clonotype showed up many times. The chain has TRBV7-9 and TRBJ2-1, with TRBD2 identical over 13 bases. This CDR3 spans 22 amino acids. Germline trimming cut 1 base from V and 0 bases from J; bases unmatched to any gene: 15. Germline CDR1 reads SEHNR; CDR2 reads FQNEAQ (reference sequence). CDR3 DNA sequence: TGTGCCAGCAGCTTAGTACGGCGAGGGGTACTAGCGGGAGGGAGCTCCTACAATGAGCAGTTCTTC. It translates to CASSLVRRGVLAGGSSYNEQFF.

This sequence joins TRBV7-9 and TRBJ1-5; unclear D gene. CDR3 length: 13 amino acids. Per the germline V gene, CDR1 is SEHNR and CDR2 is FQNEAQ (reference sequence). V shed 3 bases and J shed 7 bases, with 10 bases lying between them. As DNA, the CDR3 is TGTGCCAGCAGCTTGACGGCCGGACAGCCCCAGCATTTT. Its protein product is CASSLTAGQPQHF.

This clonotype was counted ten times or more. The CDR3, as DNA: TGTGCCAGCAGCCTTGATGACTATTCAGATACGCAGTATTTT. It translates to CASSLDDYSDTQYF. The rearrangement joins TRBV7-3 to TRBJ2-3; TRBD2 might be the D (5 bases). The CDR3 extends over 14 amino acids. The germline V and J ends were trimmed by 5 bases and 4 bases, with 13 bases remaining between them. From germline, CDR1 is SGHTA and CDR2 FQGTGA.

This clonotype was counted a few times. The chain combines TRBV20-1 with TRBJ2-1; the D call may be TRBD1 or TRBD2 (5 bases each). V gave up 1 base and J gave up 5 bases, with 18 bases separating them. The CDR3 has 16 residues. Germline-derived CDR1 and CDR2 are DFQATT and SNEGSKA (reference sequence). The CDR3, as DNA: TGCAGTGCTAGAGCTAGTGCGGCAGTGGGGGACAATGAGCAGTTCTTC. Translating it yields CSARASAAVGDNEQFF.

This chain links TRBV29-1 with TRBJ2-1; no definite D call. Germline CDR1 SQVTM, CDR2 ANQGSEA. With 5 bases removed from V and 4 bases from J, the gap between germline ends came to 15 bases. This CDR3 spans 14 amino acids. CDR3 loop: CSVLSLGHYNEQFF. The CDR3 DNA is TGCAGCGTTCTGTCCTTGGGCCATTACAATGAGCAGTTCTTC.

The chain employs TRBV2 and TRBJ2-3; 10 bases align to TRBD2. Germline V gives CDR1 SNHLY, CDR2 FYNNEI. V lost 10 bases to trimming and J lost 6 bases; unmatched junction nucleotides: 7. The CDR3 has 13 amino acids. The CDR3 DNA reads TGTGCCATCCTGGCTAGCGGGAGTGATACGCAGTATTTT. Translating it yields CAILASGSDTQYF.

This clonotype has ten or more counts. The gene calls are TRBV2 and TRBJ1-1, with D possibly being TRBD1 (5 bases). The germline CDR1 and CDR2 sequences are SNHLY and FYNNEI. V gave up 8 bases and J gave up 5 bases, with 18 bases separating them. The CDR3 runs to 14 residues. CDR3: CASLVRGIGTEAFF. The CDR3 region has the DNA TGTGCCAGCCTTGTAAGGGGAATCGGAACTGAAGCTTTCTTT.

The table lists this clonotype with a few counts. J is TRBJ2-3 and V is TRBV5-4; D assignment may be TRBD1 or TRBD2 (6 bases each). CDR3 size: 17 residues. The germline V and J ends were trimmed by 4 bases and 4 bases, with 22 bases remaining between them. Germline lookup yields CDR1 SGHNT and CDR2 YYREEE (reference sequence). This CDR3 reads CASSLTPSGGGPDTQYF. CDR3 DNA: TGTGCCAGCAGCCTCACCCCCTCGGGTGGGGGGCCAGATACGCAGTATTTT.

Comment on this clonotype: A read error may explain this, as a much larger clone is one base away. The chain combines TRBV12-3 or TRBV12-4 with TRBJ1-1, with unresolved D. This CDR3 is built from 15 residues. In DNA form, the CDR3 reads TGTGCCAGCAGTAGGTTCGACGCTCAGAACACTAAAGCTTTCTTT. Translating it yields CASSRFDAQNTKAFF.

This clonotype was seen many times. The V and J genes are TRBV28 and TRBJ2-5; 7 nucleotides agree with TRBD2. CDR3 size: 16 residues. V lost 3 bases to trimming and J lost 2 bases; unmatched junction nucleotides: 9. The germline gives CDR1 MDHEN, CDR2 SYDVKM. CDR3 in DNA: TGTGCCAGCAGTTTTACTCGCGGGAGAGAACAAGAGACCCAGTACTTC. Protein: CASSFTRGREQETQYF.

This clonotype showed up just a few times. The chain employs TRBV5-1 and TRBJ1-5; 9 bases are shared with TRBD1. The CDR3 is made up of 15 amino acids. Trimming cost V 4 bases and J 8 bases; bases outside gene matches: 10. The germline V gene encodes CDR1 SGHRS and CDR2 YFSETQ. The CDR3 region has the DNA TGCGCCAGCAGCAAAACAGGGGGCTTTAGGGAGCCCCAGCATTTT. This encodes CASSKTGGFREPQHF. The full variable domain, completed using reference TRBV5-1 and TRBJ1-5, is KAGVTQTPRYLIKTRGQQVTLSCSPISGHRSVSWYQQTPGQGLQFLFEYFSETQRNKGNFPGRFSGRQFSNSRSEMNVSTLELGDSALYLCASSKTGGFREPQHFGDGTRLSIL.

This clonotype was found a few times. The chain carries TRBV7-2 and TRBJ1-1; D unclear. V gave up 0 bases and J gave up 4 bases, with 15 bases separating them. The CDR3 loop spans 16 amino acids. The germline V gene has CDR1 SGHTA and CDR2 FQGNSA. This CDR3 reads CASSLAMHRGPTEAFF. The CDR3 DNA reads TGTGCCAGCAGCTTAGCGATGCACAGAGGGCCCACTGAAGCTTTCTTT.

CDR3 nucleotides: TGTGCCAGCTCACCAACTCGGACTAGCGGAAACATTCAGTACTTC. This codes for CASSPTRTSGNIQYF. This chain connects TRBV18 to TRBJ2-4; 10 bases fit TRBD2. The CDR3 spans 15 residues. The trim removed 2 bases at V and 6 bases at J, leaving 4 bases unmatched. The germline gives CDR1 KGHSH, CDR2 LQKENI. The full variable domain, completed using reference TRBV18 and TRBJ2-4, is NAGVMQNPRHLVRRRGQEARLRCSPMKGHSHVYWYRQLPEEGLKFMVYLQKENIIDESGMPKERFSAEFPKEGPSILRIQQVVRGDSAAYFCASSPTRTSGNIQYFGAGTRLSVL.

This clonotype was seen a few times. The CDR3 DNA sequence: TGTGCCAGCAGCAAGACCAACCCTTACGAGCAGTACTTC. It specifies CASSKTNPYEQYF. V is TRBV7-9 and J is TRBJ2-7; D remains ambiguous. Germline lookup yields CDR1 SEHNR and CDR2 FQNEAQ (reference sequence). The CDR3 totals 13 residues. Between the trimmed V and J ends, which lost 5 bases and 4 bases, there was a span of 12 bases.

The sample holds a few counts of this clonotype. The chain joins TRBV6-1 to TRBJ2-1; D is perhaps TRBD1 (6 bases). Looked up from germline, CDR1 is MNHNS and CDR2 is SASEGT. Trimming left V 5 bases short and J 0 bases short, with 26 bases between. The CDR3 loop spans 20 amino acids. CDR3 loop: CASSNDRQRRTKNSYNEQFF. CDR3 nucleotide sequence: TGTGCCAGCAGTAACGACAGGCAACGGAGGACCAAGAACTCCTACAATGAGCAGTTCTTC.

This clonotype has a handful of counts. The chain joins TRBV25-1 to TRBJ2-7; D not resolved. CDR1 and CDR2 from the germline V gene are MGHDK and SYGVNS. V was cut by 4 bases and J by 0 bases, with 13 bases left in between. CDR3 length: 15 residues. In nucleotides, the CDR3 is TGTGCCAGCAGTGCTGTAGGCGGTAACTCCTACGAGCAGTACTTC. It specifies CASSAVGGNSYEQYF.

This chain's CDR3 is CASSLVLAGLRTGELFF. CDR3 nucleotide sequence: TGCGCCAGCAGCTTGGTGCTAGCGGGTTTGCGGACCGGGGAGCTGTTTTTT. The chain is built from TRBV5-1 and TRBJ2-2; 8 positions match TRBD2. This CDR3 region has 17 residues. The junction had 9 bases not matched to a gene; V was cut back by 0 bases and J by 5 bases. Germline V gives CDR1 SGHRS, CDR2 YFSETQ. The variable domain in full, completed from reference TRBV5-1 and TRBJ2-2, reads KAGVTQTPRYLIKTRGQQVTLSCSPISGHRSVSWYQQTPGQGLQFLFEYFSETQRNKGNFPGRFSGRQFSNSRSEMNVSTLELGDSALYLCASSLVLAGLRTGELFFGEGSRLTVL.